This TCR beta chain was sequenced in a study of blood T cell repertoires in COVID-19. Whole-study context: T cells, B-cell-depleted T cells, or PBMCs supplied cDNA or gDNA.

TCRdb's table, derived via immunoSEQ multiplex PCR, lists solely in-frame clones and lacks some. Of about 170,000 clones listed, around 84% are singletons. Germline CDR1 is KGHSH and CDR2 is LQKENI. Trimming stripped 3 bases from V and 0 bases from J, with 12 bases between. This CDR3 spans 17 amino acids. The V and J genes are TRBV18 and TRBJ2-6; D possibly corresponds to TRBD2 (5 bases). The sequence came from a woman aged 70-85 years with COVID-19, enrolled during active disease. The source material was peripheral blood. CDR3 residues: CASSPSASLSGANVLTF. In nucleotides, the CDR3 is TGTGCCAGCTCACCTAGCGCCAGCCTCTCTGGGGCCAACGTCCTGACTTTC.